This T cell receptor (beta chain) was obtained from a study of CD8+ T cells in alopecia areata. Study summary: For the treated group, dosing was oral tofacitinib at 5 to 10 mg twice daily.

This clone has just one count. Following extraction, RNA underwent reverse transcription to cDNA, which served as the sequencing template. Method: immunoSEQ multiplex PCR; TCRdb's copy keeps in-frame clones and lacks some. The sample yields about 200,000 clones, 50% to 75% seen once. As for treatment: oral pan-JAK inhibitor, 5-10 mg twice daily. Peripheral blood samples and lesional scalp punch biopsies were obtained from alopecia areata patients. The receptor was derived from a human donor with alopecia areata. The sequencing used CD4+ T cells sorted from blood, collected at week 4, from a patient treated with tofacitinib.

The CDR3 DNA reads as TGTGCCTGGAGGCCTATGGGCAGGGCCACCTATGGCTACACCTTC. Its translation is CAWRPMGRATYGYTF. The V and J genes are TRBV30 and TRBJ1-2, with TRBD1 as a possible D gene (5 bases). The germline V gene has CDR1 GTSNPN and CDR2 SVGIG (reference sequence). This CDR3 comprises 15 residues. The V gene lost 3 bases and the J gene lost 4 bases, with 18 bases spanning the gap. The entire variable domain, with the rest obtained from reference TRBV30 and TRBJ1-2, is as follows: SQTIHQWPATLVQPVGSPLSLECTVEGTSNPNLYWYRQAAGRGLQLLFYSVGIGQISSEVPQNLSASRPQDRQFILSSKKLLLSDSGFYLCAWRPMGRATYGYTFGSGTRLTVV.